A single sample is the source of the 27 T cell receptor beta chains below, sequenced in a study of post-analysis software for immune sequencing data. Study-wide findings and caveats: Higher frequency in patients than in controls was seen for about five TRBV segments, with TRBV5-6, TRBV5-1 and TRBV20-1 among them.

TCR beta libraries were prepared from cDNA with unique molecular identifiers. TCRdb called the PCR reads again in MiXCR, with one record for every CDR3 protein. The sample has 500,000 to 600,000 distinct CDR3 sequences, around 40% seen once. What these receptors recognize is not known. The sequencing input was blood. The receptors were gathered from a girl aged 5 to 17 with multiple sclerosis.

Comment on this clonotype: At one end, the junction sequence differs from germline, possibly due to a read error. The V call is TRBV12-3 or TRBV12-4, the J call TRBJ2-5; 10 bases align to TRBD1. The DNA end lines up better with TRBJ2-7; the J call may be wrong. The CDR3 contains 11 residues. The CDR3 DNA reads as TGTGTCAGCAGGGACAGGGGCGAGCAGTACTTC. It encodes CVSRDRGEQYF.

The rearrangement joins TRBV12-3 or TRBV12-4 to TRBJ1-1; the match to TRBD1 covers 7 bases. V shed 7 bases, J shed 0 bases, and the junction held 5 bases outside the gene matches. CDR3 length: 14 residues. Written as DNA, the CDR3 is TGTGCCAGCATCCGGACAGGAATGAACACTGAAGCTTTCTTT. It translates to CASIRTGMNTEAFF.

This sequence joins TRBV7-2 and TRBJ1-5, with D possibly TRBD1 on 6 matching bases. This CDR3 contains 15 residues. CDR1 is SGHTA and CDR2 is FQGNSA in the germline V gene. V lost 5 bases, J lost 7 bases, and 18 bases lay in between. CDR3 amino acids: CASSDPGGLRQPQHF. The CDR3 coding sequence is TGTGCCAGCAGCGACCCGGGGGGCCTAAGGCAGCCCCAGCATTTT.

The V and J genes are TRBV3-1 and TRBJ2-7; D not certain. V was shortened by 2 bases and J by 3 bases, with 17 bases between the two germline ends. The CDR3 is made up of 16 amino acids. CDR1 and CDR2 from the germline V gene are LGHDT and YNNKEL (reference sequence). The CDR3 sequence: CASSQFGGTQRYEQYF. For the CDR3, the DNA is TGTGCCAGCAGCCAATTTGGCGGAACCCAACGCTACGAGCAGTACTTC.

The chain carries TRBV4-2 and TRBJ1-2; D remains ambiguous. V was clipped by 0 bases and J by 6 bases, with 14 bases between them. Germline V CDR1 and CDR2: LGHNA, YNFKEQ. The CDR3 extends over 15 amino acids. The CDR3 here is CASSQDTRGRDGYTF. The CDR3 coding sequence is TGTGCCAGCAGCCAAGATACTCGGGGTCGAGATGGCTACACCTTC.

The sample holds a few counts of this clonotype. This sequence joins TRBV7-9 and TRBJ2-4; D ambiguous. The assigned J gene may be wrong: the sequence end matches TRBJ2-5 better. This CDR3 is 14 amino acids long. The germline V gene has CDR1 SEHNR and CDR2 FQNEAQ (reference sequence). CDR3 nucleotides: TGTGCCAGCAGCTTAGAGGGCAAGATGGGGACCCAGTACTTC. Translating it yields CASSLEGKMGTQYF.

The CDR3 DNA follows: TGCAGCGTTGCTATACAGGGGGCCGGTGGAAACACCATATATTTT. It codes for CSVAIQGAGGNTIYF. This sequence joins TRBV29-1 and TRBJ1-3; TRBD1 agrees at 9 bases. This CDR3 comprises 15 residues. Germline V gene sequence: CDR1 SQVTM, CDR2 ANQGSEA. The V segment lost 4 bases and the J segment 3 bases; nucleotides outside the gene matches: 7.

This clonotype was detected only a few times. The chain is built from TRBV10-3 and TRBJ1-1; 9 nucleotides line up with TRBD1. Germline assignment: CDR1 ENHRY and CDR2 SYGVKD. V dropped 6 bases and J dropped 4; count of bases not matched to a gene: 9. This CDR3 has 15 residues. The CDR3 DNA reads TGTGCCATCAGCGGACAGGGGTTTGGAAGCACTGAAGCTTTCTTT. Protein: CAISGQGFGSTEAFF.

The chain carries TRBV4-1 and TRBJ1-2; 7 positions agree with TRBD1. CDR1 is MGHRA and CDR2 is YSYEKL in the germline V gene. This CDR3 has 19 residues. The V and J ends lost 4 bases and 2 bases, in that order; junction bases with no gene match: 19. CDR3 bases: TGCGCCAGCAGCCCAGGACGAGACAGGGTGAAAGGACCAAACTATGGCTACACCTTC. It codes for CASSPGRDRVKGPNYGYTF.

The chain uses TRBV27 and TRBJ2-3; TRBD2 aligns across 11 bases. V shed 3 bases and J 6 bases; nucleotides not matched to a gene: 5. The CDR3 length is 15 residues. Germline assignment: CDR1 MNHEY and CDR2 SMNVEV (reference sequence). The CDR3 here is CASSFSGGALDTQYF. CDR3 sequence (DNA): TGTGCCAGCAGTTTTAGCGGGGGGGCCTTGGATACGCAGTATTTT.

Only a few counts were recorded for this clonotype. This rearrangement joins TRBV20-1 to TRBJ2-1, with 10 bases fitting TRBD2. Germline CDR1 reads DFQATT; CDR2 reads SNEGSKA (reference sequence). The CDR3 covers 16 residues. V lost 3 bases and J lost 7; bases outside the gene matches: 12. Written as DNA, the CDR3 is TGCAGTGCTAGTGTCCTAGCGGGGGTGAGGGGAAATGAGCAGTTCTTC. Amino acids: CSASVLAGVRGNEQFF.

The rearrangement joins TRBV7-9 to TRBJ1-1; D is perhaps TRBD1 (6 bases). Germline assignment: CDR1 SEHNR and CDR2 FQNEAQ (reference sequence). Trimming pared 5 bases from V and 10 bases from J, leaving 17 bases between. The CDR3 contains 13 residues. The CDR3 is CASSPREQGLAFF. The CDR3 DNA reads TGTGCCAGCAGCCCACGGGAACAGGGATTAGCTTTCTTT. The entire variable domain, with the rest obtained from reference TRBV7-9 and TRBJ1-1, is as follows: DTGVSQNPRHKITKRGQNVTFRCDPISEHNRLYWYRQTLGQGPEFLTYFQNEAQLEKSRLLSDRFSAERPKGSFSTLEIQRTEQGDSAMYLCASSPREQGLAFFGQGTRLTVV.

V usage is TRBV7-9 and J usage is TRBJ1-1; D might be TRBD1 (6 bases). CDR1 and CDR2 from the germline V gene are SEHNR and FQNEAQ (reference sequence). The CDR3 consists of 15 residues. V was trimmed by 5 bases and J by 11 bases, leaving 24 bases between them. The DNA of the CDR3 is TGTGCCAGCAGCCTCATCCCAACCGGGACAACTCCGGCTTTCTTT. It translates to CASSLIPTGTTPAFF.

This clonotype came up a few times. The chain combines TRBV7-2 with TRBJ1-2, with 8 nucleotides matching TRBD1. CDR1 is SGHTA and CDR2 is FQGNSA in the germline V gene. V dropped 5 bases and J dropped 13; count of bases not matched to a gene: 9. The CDR3 has 12 residues. The CDR3 coding sequence is TGTGCCAGCAGCCCCGGACAGGGTCGATCCACCTTC. This translates into CASSPGQGRSTF.

The rearrangement links TRBV12-3 or TRBV12-4 to TRBJ2-1; 10 positions agree with TRBD2. The V gene end was trimmed by 6 bases and the J gene end by 7 bases; junction bases not matched to a gene: 6. The CDR3 is 14 amino acids. In nucleotides, the CDR3 is TGTGCCAGCAGGGTAAGCGGGAGGGCTAATGAGCAGTTCTTC. Protein: CASRVSGRANEQFF.

With respect to this clonotype: At one end, the junction sequence differs from germline, possibly due to a read error. The chain is built from TRBV2 and TRBJ2-7, with unresolved D. Germline V gene data show CDR1 as SNHLY and CDR2 as FYNNEI. The CDR3 loop spans 12 amino acids. CDR3 loop: CASSDTNYEQDF. In DNA, the CDR3 is TGTGCCAGCAGTGACACTAACTACGAGCAGGACTTC.

CDR3 amino acids: CASSLAQGLANEQFF. The DNA of the CDR3 is TGTGCCAGCAGCTTAGCGCAGGGACTAGCGAATGAGCAGTTCTTC. V and J are TRBV7-2 and TRBJ2-1; 10 positions agree with TRBD2. Germline V lookup: CDR1 SGHTA, CDR2 FQGNSA. This CDR3 region has 15 residues. V was clipped by 0 bases and J by 7 bases; unmatched bases: 3.

The rearrangement links TRBV10-1 to TRBJ2-1; the D gene is possibly TRBD1 (6 bases). This CDR3 contains 14 residues. With 2 bases removed from V and 5 bases from J, the gap between germline ends came to 10 bases. CDR1 is WNHNN, CDR2 SYGVQD, per germline (reference sequence). Here the CDR3 reads CASSENRADNEQFF. The CDR3 bases are TGCGCCAGCAGTGAGAACAGGGCCGACAATGAGCAGTTCTTC.

The chain combines TRBV6-2 or TRBV6-3 with TRBJ1-5; unclear D gene. V was trimmed by 7 bases and J by 3 bases, leaving 7 bases between them. Looked up from germline, CDR1 is MNHEY and CDR2 is SVGEGT. This CDR3 has 12 residues. The CDR3 DNA is TGTGCCAGCAAGGAAGTCAATCAGCCCCAGCATTTT. It codes for CASKEVNQPQHF.

The chain couples TRBV10-1 to TRBJ2-7; 9 bases match TRBD1. Trimming took 2 bases from V and 4 from J; bases not matched to a gene: 18. The CDR3 contains 19 residues. CDR1 WNHNN and CDR2 SYGVQD come from the germline V gene (reference sequence). CDR3: CASSEQQRNRGRVMYEQYF. The CDR3 DNA is TGCGCCAGCAGTGAGCAACAGAGAAACAGGGGGCGGGTGATGTACGAGCAGTACTTC.

The V call is TRBV7-2, the J call TRBJ2-4; 12 bases align to TRBD2. The CDR3 consists of 15 residues. Per the germline V gene, CDR1 is SGHTA and CDR2 is FQGNSA. The V gene end was trimmed by 5 bases and the J gene end by 6 bases; junction bases not matched to a gene: 5. This CDR3 is CASSLLAGGGNIQYF. The CDR3 bases are TGTGCCAGCAGCCTCCTAGCGGGAGGGGGAAACATTCAGTACTTC.

The gene calls are TRBV12-3 or TRBV12-4 and TRBJ1-2; weak D call: TRBD1 (5 bases). Deletions cut 5 bases from V and 2 bases from J, with 9 bases between. The CDR3 consists of 13 residues. The CDR3 region has the DNA TGTGCCAGCAGTCGACAGAGCAACTATGGCTACACCTTC. Its translation: CASSRQSNYGYTF.

This clonotype came up a few times. This chain uses TRBV27 with TRBJ1-2; no clear D. Trimming pared 3 bases from V and 5 bases from J, leaving 7 bases between. The CDR3 loop spans 12 amino acids. Germline V gene data show CDR1 as MNHEY and CDR2 as SMNVEV (reference sequence). The CDR3 nucleotides read TGTGCCAGCAGTTTCCAGGCTTATGGCTACACCTTC. Amino acid sequence: CASSFQAYGYTF.

The sample holds one count of this clonotype. This chain joins TRBV12-3 or TRBV12-4 and TRBJ2-5; D might be TRBD1 (5 bases). The CDR3 runs to 14 residues. V shed 3 bases and J shed 3 bases, with 11 bases lying between them. CDR3 nucleotide sequence: TGTGCCAGCAGTTTTCGGTCAGGGAAAGAGACCCAGTACTTC. Protein: CASSFRSGKETQYF.

In its sample, this clonotype was seen a few times. This rearrangement joins TRBV12-3 or TRBV12-4 to TRBJ1-5; D unresolved. With 5 bases removed from V and 2 bases from J, the gap between germline ends came to 10 bases. The CDR3 length is 14 residues. In DNA, the CDR3 is TGTGCCAGCAGTCTTAGGGCAGGCAATCAGCCCCAGCATTTT. Translated, it gives CASSLRAGNQPQHF.

Only a few counts were recorded for this clonotype. The CDR3 loop reads CSVVSGSRTEAFF. CDR3 nucleotide sequence: TGCAGCGTTGTCTCGGGGTCGCGCACTGAAGCTTTCTTT. The rearrangement links TRBV29-1 to TRBJ1-1; D unresolved. Germline V gives CDR1 SQVTM, CDR2 ANQGSEA. CDR3 length: 13 residues. The germline V and J ends were trimmed by 4 bases and 4 bases, with 13 bases remaining between them.

This clonotype was observed a handful of times. This rearrangement joins TRBV12-3 or TRBV12-4 to TRBJ1-6; 8 nucleotides agree with TRBD1. The CDR3 spans 15 residues. The junction had 9 bases not matched to a gene; V was cut back by 5 bases and J by 9 bases. CDR3 DNA sequence: TGTGCCAGCAGTACCCGGACAGGGCAGGGTTCACCCCTCCACTTT. Translated, it gives CASSTRTGQGSPLHF.